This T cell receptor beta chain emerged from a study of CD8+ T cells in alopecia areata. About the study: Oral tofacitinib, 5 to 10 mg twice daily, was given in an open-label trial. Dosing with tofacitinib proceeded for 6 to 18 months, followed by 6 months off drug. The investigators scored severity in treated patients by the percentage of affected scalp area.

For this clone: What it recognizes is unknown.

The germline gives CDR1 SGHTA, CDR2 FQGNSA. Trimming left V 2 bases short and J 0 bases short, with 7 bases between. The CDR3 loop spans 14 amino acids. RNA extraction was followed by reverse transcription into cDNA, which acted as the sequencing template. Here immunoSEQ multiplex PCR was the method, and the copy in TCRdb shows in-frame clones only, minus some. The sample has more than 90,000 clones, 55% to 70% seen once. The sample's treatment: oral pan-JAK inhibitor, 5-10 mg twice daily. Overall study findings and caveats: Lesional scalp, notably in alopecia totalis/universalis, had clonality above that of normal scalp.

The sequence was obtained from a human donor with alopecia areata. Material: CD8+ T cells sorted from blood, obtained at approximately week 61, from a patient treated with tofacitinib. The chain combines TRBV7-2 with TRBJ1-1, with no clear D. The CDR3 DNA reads TGTGCCAGCAGCTTACCGCACATGAACACTGAAGCTTTCTTT. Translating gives CASSLPHMNTEAFF.